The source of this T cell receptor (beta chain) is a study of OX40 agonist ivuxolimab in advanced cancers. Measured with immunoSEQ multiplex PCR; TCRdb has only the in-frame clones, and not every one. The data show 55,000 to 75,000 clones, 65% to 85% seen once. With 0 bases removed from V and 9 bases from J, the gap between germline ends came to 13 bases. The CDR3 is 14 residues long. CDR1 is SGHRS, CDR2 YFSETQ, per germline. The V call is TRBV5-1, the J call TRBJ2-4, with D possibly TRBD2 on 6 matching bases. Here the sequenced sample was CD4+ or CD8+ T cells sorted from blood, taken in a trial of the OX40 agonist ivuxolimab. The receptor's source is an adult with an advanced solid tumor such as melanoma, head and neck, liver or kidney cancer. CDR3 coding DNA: TGCGCCAGCAGCTTGGTTCCGGGGGAGGTCATTCAGTACTTC. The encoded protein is CASSLVPGEVIQYF.